This TCR beta chain was observed in a study of cytomegalovirus exposure and HLA in healthy donors (dated by TCRdb to about 2017). For the study in its entirety: According to a later analysis, the approximately 120 validation repertoires were produced on the same platform as the roughly 600 repertoires of the first cohort. The study aimed to test whether cataloging public T cell receptors could reveal signatures of past pathogen exposure. Along with the approximately 620-subject first cohort, a separate validation cohort of over 90 different subjects was used. To predict cytomegalovirus infection status, the study brought together high-throughput TCR immunosequencing, statistical association of individual TCRs with disease status, and machine learning.

The study at large found these results: Most TCR sequences were observed very rarely across donors, whereas some public TCRs were present in many individuals. The authors suggested that the approach could potentially be extended to other disease states and immunological phenotypes. The study gave a list of over 150 TCR beta chains associated with cytomegalovirus. In vitro tests confirmed that three of the cytomegalovirus-associated TCR beta chains recognize cytomegalovirus antigens. The classifier was reported to diagnose cytomegalovirus status with high specificity and sensitivity in both the original and validation cohorts. A later analysis found that TCRs clustered in the first cohort also tended to co-occur in the approximately 120 validation repertoires, with approximately 95% of cluster scores above 0. All 120 or so repertoires were used to score co-occurrence in the validation cohort in a later analysis, because that analysis had no HLA typing for the cohort.

This clone was recorded a few times. The antigen it recognizes is unknown. Per-nucleotide qualities are absent, and no much larger clonotype sits a single base away. The method was the immunoSEQ multiplex PCR assay. The original pipeline was this. A statistical classification framework was built for diagnosing cytomegalovirus status from the catalog of TCR beta chain sequences. TCRdb provides this immuneACCESS table in a form limited to in-frame rearrangements. Some clones are lacking; in checked studies, under half of them reflect an unresolved V gene, and why the rest are absent is not known. V and J calls and clone size follow that table, whereas D and trimming were derived from the DNA. The sample table contains 140,000 or so clones; only one count was recorded for 80% to 90% of them. The top ten clones comprise roughly 6.5% of the sample. Donors formed part of the validation cohort, which comprised 120 subjects and was distinct from the first cohort of 550 to 850 subjects.

V and J lose 4 bases and 4 bases, and a span of 7 bases separates them. Via the germline V gene, CDR1 is MDHEN and CDR2 SYDVKM. From its cysteine to its phenylalanine, the CDR3 spans 12 amino acids. This entry keeps only the CDR3 DNA: 36 bases, framed from base 1. The sequencing sample was made of PBMCs. The source is a woman aged 25 to 39 in good health and CMV-seropositive. The chain was built from TRBV28 and TRBJ1-2, and perhaps TRBD1 as D gene, on 5 matching bases. DNA sequence: TGTGCCAGCAGTTGGCAGGGCTATGGCTACACCTTC. This gives the protein CASSWQGYGYTF.